The present T cell receptor (beta chain) was sequenced within a study of shared T cell receptors in the human thymus. This clone has just one count. Trimming shortened V by 11 bases and J by 5 bases, and 17 bases separated the two germline ends. Germline V gene lookup returns CDR1 MNHNS and CDR2 SASEGT. The CDR3 is made up of 13 amino acids. The assay was immunoSEQ multiplex PCR, and TCRdb's table has in-frame clones only and misses some. The profile shows 630,000 or so clones, around 87% of them singletons. These same data were also listed under a study on human thymus T cells. That work contributes: Those donating were healthy Finnish infants in corrective surgery for congenital heart defects. Corrective cardiac operations yielded the resected thymus tissue. In thymic and blood repertoires alike, V and J usage looked biased.

The sequence came from a boy in the first two years of life with a congenital heart defect. What was sequenced was thymocytes. V and J are TRBV6-1 and TRBJ2-3; the D gene is possibly TRBD2 (5 bases). The CDR3 loop is CAHRASRGDTQYF. In nucleotides, the CDR3 is TGTGCCCACCGGGCTAGCCGCGGAGATACGCAGTATTTT.